This entry concerns a single TCR beta chain. This clone was detected once. Its specific antigen is unknown. Per-base qualities were not stored, and no clone one base away is much larger. This sample is part of a study of blood T cell repertoires in COVID-19 (TCRdb year 2020). For context, the study as a whole: Collaborator samples came from the United States, Italy and Spain and covered acute and convalescent phases of COVID-19. The material from the prospective study consisted of cDNA or gDNA derived from T cells, B-cell-depleted T cells, or PBMCs. The dataset comprised deeply sampled blood TCRbeta repertoires from subjects exposed to, actively infected with, or recovered from COVID-19. The repertoires were released in a freely available public database intended as a resource for research on the immune response to SARS-CoV-2. Samples were obtained from the ongoing ImmuneRACE study (first 160 participants) and from 1,254 subjects provided by 6 global collaborators. The sample metadata nearly always contained a de-identified subject ID, COVID-19 status, age in years and sex. Where HLA class I and class II types were available, the types were taken from metadata supplied by the sample provider, not from assay-based typing. The study at large found these results: The quantity of clinical and demographic metadata differed by source and by participant and was supplied without curation.

The immunoSEQ Assay, a bias-controlled multiplex PCR, was used to amplify TCRbeta CDR3 regions from genomic DNA. Turning to the authors' computational methods: The number of nucleated cells in each sample was estimated by amplification of reference gene primers within the assay. Sequence reads were collapsed and filtered to measure the absolute abundance of every unique TCRbeta CDR3 rearrangement. Productive Simpson clonality was computed per sample as the square root of Simpson's diversity index over productive rearrangements. Imported from immuneACCESS, the table was reduced by TCRdb to in-frame sequences with V and J called. These copies leave out some clones; in studies compared against another copy, an unresolved V gene accounts for under half, and the cause of the remainder is not known. V and J calls and clone size follow that table, whereas D and trimming were derived from the DNA. This sample comprises fewer than 350,000 clones, 81% of them detected only once. Less than 3% of the sample comes from the top ten.

Whole blood was collected in K2EDTA tubes by collaborating institutions according to the institutions' own protocols. For TCRbeta analysis, collaborators shipped samples in one of three forms: frozen whole blood, isolated PBMCs, or DNA extracted from either of those sample types. Taken from the germline V gene (reference sequence), the CDR1 and CDR2 loops are LNHDA and SQIVND. V is pruned by 3 bases and J by 6 bases, leaving 6 bases of the junction without a gene match. The CDR3 spans 14 residues, from the cysteine through the phenylalanine. The entry retains the CDR3 DNA only, 42 bases that are in frame from base 1.

This clonotype was obtained from a woman aged 60 to 75 with active or convalescent COVID-19. The sequence is built from TRBV19 and TRBJ2-5; 8 bases in the middle match TRBD1. Sequenced input: peripheral blood. The CDR3 region reads CASSMGTGGKTQYF. The nucleotides read TGTGCCAGTAGTATGGGGACAGGCGGGAAGACCCAGTACTTC.